This T cell receptor (beta chain) was found in a study of Ad26.COV2.S vaccination and SARS-CoV-2 variants. Specified treatment: roughly 20 received Ad26.COV2.S at low or high dose, single or two shots; 5 received placebo; per-sample allocation not given. Sample collection was performed on day 63 after the first vaccine or placebo injection. Method: immunoSEQ multiplex PCR; TCRdb's copy keeps in-frame clones and lacks some. The profile covers a few hundred thousand clones, with roughly 85% appearing a single time and around 7.4% taken by the ten largest. V lost 4 bases to trimming and J lost 6 bases; unmatched junction nucleotides: 8. The CDR3 totals 16 residues. Looked up from germline, CDR1 is SGHVS and CDR2 is FNYEAQ.

The specimen was peripheral blood, collected in a trial of Ad26.COV2.S vaccine versus placebo. The clonotype originates from a person aged 18-60 years who received the Ad26.COV2.S COVID-19 vaccine or a placebo. The rearrangement links TRBV7-6 to TRBJ2-2, with 10 positions matching TRBD2. The CDR3 region is CASSSPLAGVPGELFF. The DNA of the CDR3 is TGTGCCAGCAGCTCCCCTCTAGCGGGAGTACCCGGGGAGCTGTTTTTT.